Listed here is a single TCR beta chain. The data stem from a study of OX40 agonist ivuxolimab in advanced cancers. Study background: From about 23 to 85 years was the age range, with a mean of approximately 58 years, and about 78% were male.

Method: immunoSEQ multiplex PCR; TCRdb's copy keeps in-frame clones and lacks some. The data contain about 66,000 clones, more than 75% of them singletons. Trimming took 4 bases from V and 8 from J; bases not matched to a gene: 6. CDR3 length: 13 amino acids. The germline V gene encodes CDR1 SGHTA and CDR2 FQGNSA. This sample comprised CD4+ or CD8+ T cells sorted from blood, obtained in a trial of the OX40 agonist ivuxolimab. This receptor was obtained from an adult with an advanced solid tumor such as melanoma, head and neck, liver or kidney cancer. J is TRBJ1-2 and V is TRBV7-2, with TRBD1 matching over 8 bases. Written as DNA, the CDR3 is TGTGCCAGCAGCTCGGACAGGGCGGGCGGCTACACCTTC. Protein sequence: CASSSDRAGGYTF. Based on the CDR3 plus reference TRBV7-2 and TRBJ1-2, the full variable domain is GAGVSQSPSNKVTEKGKDVELRCDPISGHTALYWYRQSLGQGLEFLIYFQGNSAPDKSGLPSDRFSAERTGGSVSTLTIQRTQQEDSAVYLCASSSDRAGGYTFGSGTRLTVV.